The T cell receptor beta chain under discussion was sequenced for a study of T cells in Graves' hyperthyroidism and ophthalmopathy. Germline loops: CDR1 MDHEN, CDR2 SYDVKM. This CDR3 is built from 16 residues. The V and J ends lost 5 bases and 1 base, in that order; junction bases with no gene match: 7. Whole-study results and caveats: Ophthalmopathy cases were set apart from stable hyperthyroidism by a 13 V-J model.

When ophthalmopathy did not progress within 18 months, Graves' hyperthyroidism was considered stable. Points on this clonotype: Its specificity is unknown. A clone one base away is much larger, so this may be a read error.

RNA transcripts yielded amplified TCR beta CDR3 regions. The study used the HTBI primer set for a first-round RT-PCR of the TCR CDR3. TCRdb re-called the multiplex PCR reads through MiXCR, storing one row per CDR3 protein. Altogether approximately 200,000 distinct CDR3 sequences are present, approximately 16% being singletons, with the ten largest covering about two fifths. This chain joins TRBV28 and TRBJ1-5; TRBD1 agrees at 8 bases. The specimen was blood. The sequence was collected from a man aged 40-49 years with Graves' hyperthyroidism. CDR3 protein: CASSLDRDLSNQPQHF. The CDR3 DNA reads TGTGCCAGCAGTCTGGACAGGGATCTGAGCAATCAGCCCCAGCATTTT.